This T cell receptor beta chain was observed in a study of blood T cell repertoires in COVID-19. Original analysis: It was from reference gene primer amplification that nucleated cell counts were estimated. Only in-frame clones appear in the TCRdb table, and some are missing; sequencing was by immunoSEQ multiplex PCR. V and J calls and clone size follow that table, whereas D and trimming were derived from the DNA. The repertoire holds around 430,000 clones, 87% seen once, with approximately 9.3% in the top ten. J lost 2 bases, V lost 5 bases, and 7 bases had no gene match. Per germline, CDR1 KGHDR and CDR2 SFDVKD. CDR3 length equals 15 residues.

This chain links TRBV24-1 with TRBJ1-2, with 7 bases lining up with TRBD1. The sequence was obtained from a woman aged 45-60 years who had recovered from COVID-19. Sequenced sample: PBMCs or T cells enriched from blood (not recorded which). CDR3 sequence reads: CATSGNPGGNYGYTF. CDR3 bases: TGTGCCACCAGTGGCAATCCAGGGGGAAACTATGGCTACACCTTC.